A selection of T cell receptor beta chains follows, all from one sample in a study of shared clonotypes between healthy human individuals. Assay: immunoSEQ multiplex PCR; the TCRdb copy retains only in-frame clones and omits some. Among approximately 2.5 million clones listed, roughly 93% were seen once. The specimen sequenced was naive CD4+ T cells from PBMCs. These receptors all stem from a man aged 18 to 30 in good health. Some clones in this sample may be carry-over from other donors' samples. CDR3s include the opening cysteine and the closing phenylalanine or tryptophan. The D gene is left open where the match is weak. For some rows the clone size is stated as once, few or many, or as a class when expanded; others skip it.

clone_size j_call d_call v_call cdr3_nt cdr3_aa
once TRBJ2-7 NA TRBV4-2 TGTGCCAGCAGCCAAGATAGCCGGGACTCCTACGAGCAGTACTTC CASSQDSRDSYEQYF
NA TRBJ1-5 TRBD1 TRBV27 TGTGCCAGCAGTTTTAATTCGGTGGCAGGGGGGCAGCCCCAGCATTTT CASSFNSVAGGQPQHF
NA TRBJ2-7 TRBD1 TRBV7-4 TGTGCCAGCAGCCTCCGGGACAGGGCCTGCGAGCAGTACTTC CASSLRDRACEQYF
NA TRBJ2-5 TRBD1 TRBV11-1 TGTGCCAGCAGTCAAACTACAGGGGGCTTAGCTGCGGAGACCCAGTACTTC CASSQTTGGLAAETQYF
NA TRBJ2-1 NA TRBV5-1 TGCGCCAGCAGCTTGTTTATACAGGGGGGGAACAATGAGCAGTTCTTC CASSLFIQGGNNEQFF
NA TRBJ2-7 NA TRBV5-4 TGTGCCAGCAGCTTGGCCAGTCCAGCGGTCATATCCTACGAGCAGTACTTC CASSLASPAVISYEQYF
NA TRBJ1-3 NA TRBV28 TGTGCCAGCAGCGACACTCATTCTGGAAACACCATATATTTT CASSDTHSGNTIYF
NA TRBJ1-1 TRBD1 TRBV7-2 TGTGCCAGCAGACCTAATCTCCGACAGGGGACTGTTCAGAGGTCTGAAGCTTTCTTT CASRPNLRQGTVQRSEAFF
NA TRBJ2-1 NA TRBV7-9 TGTGCCAGCAGCTTAGTTTCCTTGAGGCGCCGGGGCAACAATGAGCAGTTCTTC CASSLVSLRRRGNNEQFF
NA TRBJ2-1 NA TRBV5-1 TGCGCCAGCAGCTACGACAATGAGCAGTTCTTC CASSYDNEQFF
NA TRBJ1-5 NA TRBV5-8 TGTGCCAGCAGCTTGTCTCGGGTATCCCCGGGCCTGAGTGTTTATCAGCCCCAGCATTTT CASSLSRVSPGLSVYQPQHF
once TRBJ2-7 TRBD2 TRBV11-2 TGTGCCAGCAGCTTAGATGTGGCGGGAGTATCTGAGCAGTACTTC CASSLDVAGVSEQYF
NA TRBJ1-5 NA TRBV27 TGTGCCAGCAGTTGGTCGCAAGGTCAGCCCCAGCATTTT CASSWSQGQPQHF
NA TRBJ2-1 NA TRBV6-6 TGTGCCAGCAGTTACGGTGGGGAGCAGTTCTTC CASSYGGEQFF
NA TRBJ1-1 TRBD1 TRBV10-3 TGTGCCATCAGCTTTATCGGGACAGGGGATGGCACTGAAGCTTTCTTT CAISFIGTGDGTEAFF
NA TRBJ1-5 NA TRBV6-1 TGTGCCAGCAGTGAAGCGTTTAGATCTAGCAATCAGCCCCAGCATTTT CASSEAFRSSNQPQHF
NA TRBJ2-3 TRBD2 TRBV5-1 TGCGCCAGCAGCTCGACTAGCGGGAGCACAGATACGCAGTATTTT CASSSTSGSTDTQYF
NA TRBJ2-1 TRBD1 TRBV6-1 TGTGCCAGCAGTGGGACAGGGGCCCGTATGAATGAGCAGTTCTTC CASSGTGARMNEQFF
NA TRBJ1-1 TRBD1 TRBV5-1 TGCGCCAGCAGCTTGGAGAGGGGGCTAGGGACTGAAGCTTTCTTT CASSLERGLGTEAFF
NA TRBJ1-1 NA TRBV19 TGTGCCAGTAGTATAAGAGGATCCCGATATTTTGAAGCTTTCTTT CASSIRGSRYFEAFF
once TRBJ2-7 NA TRBV5-1 TGCGCCAGCAGTCCCCAGGGAGGATTGAGCGAGCAGTACTTC CASSPQGGLSEQYF
NA TRBJ2-5 NA TRBV5-5 TGTGCCAGCAGCACCGGAGAGACCCAGTACTTC CASSTGETQYF
NA TRBJ2-3 TRBD2 TRBV29-1 TGCAGCGAGTGGGGAGGGAGGGGTGGAAAAGGGGATACGCAGTATTTT CSEWGGRGGKGDTQYF
NA TRBJ2-3 NA TRBV28 TGTGCCAGCAGTTCGGGGGATCGCACAGATACGCAGTATTTT CASSSGDRTDTQYF
NA TRBJ1-3 NA TRBV7-2 TGTGCCAGCAGCCCACAGAGCTCTGGAAACACCATATATTTT CASSPQSSGNTIYF
NA TRBJ1-5 TRBD1 TRBV19 TGTGCCAGTAGTATCGGGGACAGGGGGAATAATCAGCCCCAGCATTTT CASSIGDRGNNQPQHF
NA TRBJ1-3 NA TRBV18 TGTGCCAGCTCACCTCGGGATGCGGGAGTAGGAAACACCATATATTTT CASSPRDAGVGNTIYF
NA TRBJ2-7 NA TRBV27 TGTGCCAGCAGTTTATTAGGTGGGAGCTCCTACGAGCAGTACTTC CASSLLGGSSYEQYF
NA TRBJ2-1 TRBD2 TRBV19 TGTGCCAGTAGTATAGAAAGCGGGAGGGCGGCCTACAATGAGCAGTTCTTC CASSIESGRAAYNEQFF